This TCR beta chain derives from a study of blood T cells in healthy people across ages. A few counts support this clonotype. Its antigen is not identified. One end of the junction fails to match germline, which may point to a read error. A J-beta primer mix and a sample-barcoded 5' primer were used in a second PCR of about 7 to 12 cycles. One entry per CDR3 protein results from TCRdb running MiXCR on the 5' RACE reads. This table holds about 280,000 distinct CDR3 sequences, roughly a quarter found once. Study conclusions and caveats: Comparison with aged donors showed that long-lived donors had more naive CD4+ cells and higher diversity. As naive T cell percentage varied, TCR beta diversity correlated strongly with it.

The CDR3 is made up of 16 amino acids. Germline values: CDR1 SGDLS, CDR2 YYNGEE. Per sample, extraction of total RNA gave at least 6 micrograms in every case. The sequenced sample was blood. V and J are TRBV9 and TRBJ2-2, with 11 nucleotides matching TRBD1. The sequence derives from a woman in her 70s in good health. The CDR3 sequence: CAGSVRGQGAFGELFF. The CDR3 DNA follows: TGTGCCGGCAGCGTTCGAGGACAGGGGGCTTTCGGGGAGCTGTTTTTT.